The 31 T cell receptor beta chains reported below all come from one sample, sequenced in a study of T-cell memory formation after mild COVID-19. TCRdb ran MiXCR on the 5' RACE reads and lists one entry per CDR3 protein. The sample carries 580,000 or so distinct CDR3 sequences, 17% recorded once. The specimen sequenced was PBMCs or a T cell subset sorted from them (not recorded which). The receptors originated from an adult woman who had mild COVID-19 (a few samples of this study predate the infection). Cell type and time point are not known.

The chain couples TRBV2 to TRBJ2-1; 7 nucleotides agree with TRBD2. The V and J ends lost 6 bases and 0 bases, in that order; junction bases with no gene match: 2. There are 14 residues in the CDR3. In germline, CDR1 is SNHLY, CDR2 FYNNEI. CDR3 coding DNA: TGTGCCAGCAGCGGGGAGGGCTCCTACAATGAGCAGTTCTTC. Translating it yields CASSGEGSYNEQFF.

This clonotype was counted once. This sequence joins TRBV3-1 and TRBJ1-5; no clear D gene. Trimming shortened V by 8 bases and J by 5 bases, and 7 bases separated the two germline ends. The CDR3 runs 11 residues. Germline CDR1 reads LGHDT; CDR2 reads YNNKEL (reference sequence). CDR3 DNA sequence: TGTGCCAGCGGGGATCATCAGCCCCAGCATTTT. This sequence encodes CASGDHQPQHF. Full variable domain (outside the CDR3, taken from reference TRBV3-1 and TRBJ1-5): DTAVSQTPKYLVTQMGNDKSIKCEQNLGHDTMYWYKQDSKKFLKIMFSYNNKELIINETVPNRFSPKSPDKAHLNLHINSLELGDSAVYFCASGDHQPQHFGDGTRLSIL.

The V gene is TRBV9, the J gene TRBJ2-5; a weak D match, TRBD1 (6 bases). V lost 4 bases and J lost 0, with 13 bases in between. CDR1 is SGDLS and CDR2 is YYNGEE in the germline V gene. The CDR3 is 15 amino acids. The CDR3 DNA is TGTGCCAGCAGCATCCTAGGACAGTACCAAGAGACCCAGTACTTC. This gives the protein CASSILGQYQETQYF. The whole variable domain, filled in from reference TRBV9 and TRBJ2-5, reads DSGVTQTPKHLITATGQRVTLRCSPRSGDLSVYWYQQSLDQGLQFLIQYYNGEERAKGNILERFSAQQFPDLHSELNLSSLELGDSALYFCASSILGQYQETQYFGPGTRLLVL.

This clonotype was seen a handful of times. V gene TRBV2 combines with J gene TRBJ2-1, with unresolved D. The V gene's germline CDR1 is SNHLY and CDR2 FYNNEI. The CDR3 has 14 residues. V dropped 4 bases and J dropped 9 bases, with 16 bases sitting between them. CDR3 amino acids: CASSVARQISEQFF. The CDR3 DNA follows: TGTGCCAGCAGTGTGGCGAGGCAAATAAGTGAGCAGTTCTTC.

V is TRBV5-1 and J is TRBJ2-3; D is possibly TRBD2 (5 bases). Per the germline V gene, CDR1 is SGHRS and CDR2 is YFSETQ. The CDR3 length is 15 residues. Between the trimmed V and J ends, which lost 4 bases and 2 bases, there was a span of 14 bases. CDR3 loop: CASSPRSGTTDTQYF. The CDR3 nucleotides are TGCGCCAGCAGCCCCCGCAGCGGCACCACAGATACGCAGTATTTT.

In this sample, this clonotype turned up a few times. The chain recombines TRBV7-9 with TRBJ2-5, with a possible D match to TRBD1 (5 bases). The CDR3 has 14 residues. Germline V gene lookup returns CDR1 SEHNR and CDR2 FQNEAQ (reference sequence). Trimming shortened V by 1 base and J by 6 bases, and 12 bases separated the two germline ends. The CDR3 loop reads CASSLVAGSKTQYF. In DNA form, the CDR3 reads TGTGCCAGCAGCTTAGTAGCAGGGTCCAAGACCCAGTACTTC.

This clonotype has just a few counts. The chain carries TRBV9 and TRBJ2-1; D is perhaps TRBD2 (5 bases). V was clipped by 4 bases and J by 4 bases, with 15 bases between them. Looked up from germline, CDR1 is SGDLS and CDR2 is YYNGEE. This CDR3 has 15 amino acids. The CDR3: CASSPEVGVYNEQFF. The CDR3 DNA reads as TGTGCCAGCAGCCCAGAGGTGGGAGTGTACAATGAGCAGTTCTTC.

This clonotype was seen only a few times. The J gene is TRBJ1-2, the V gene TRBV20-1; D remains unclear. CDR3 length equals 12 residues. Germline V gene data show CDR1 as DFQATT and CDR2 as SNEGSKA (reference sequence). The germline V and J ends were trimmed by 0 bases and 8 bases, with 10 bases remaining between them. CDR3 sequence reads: CSARDLEDGYTF. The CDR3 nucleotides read TGCAGTGCTAGAGATCTCGAGGACGGCTACACCTTC.

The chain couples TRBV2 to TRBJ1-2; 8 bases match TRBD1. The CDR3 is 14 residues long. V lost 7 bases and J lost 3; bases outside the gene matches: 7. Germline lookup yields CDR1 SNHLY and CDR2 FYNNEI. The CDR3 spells CASKDRASDYGYTF. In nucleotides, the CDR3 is TGTGCCAGCAAGGACAGGGCCTCGGACTATGGCTACACCTTC. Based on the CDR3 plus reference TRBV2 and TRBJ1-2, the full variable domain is EPEVTQTPSHQVTQMGQEVILRCVPISNHLYFYWYRQILGQKVEFLVSFYNNEISEKSEIFDDQFSVERPDGSNFTLKIRSTKLEDSAMYFCASKDRASDYGYTFGSGTRLTVV.

This CDR3 reads CASSVTPLALDEQFF. The CDR3 DNA sequence: TGTGCCAGCAGCGTAACCCCCCTGGCTCTTGATGAGCAGTTCTTC. The chain recombines TRBV9 with TRBJ2-1; D remains ambiguous. CDR3 length: 15 residues. Trimming cost V 1 base and J 8 bases, with 16 bases left between them. CDR1 is SGDLS and CDR2 is YYNGEE in the germline V gene.

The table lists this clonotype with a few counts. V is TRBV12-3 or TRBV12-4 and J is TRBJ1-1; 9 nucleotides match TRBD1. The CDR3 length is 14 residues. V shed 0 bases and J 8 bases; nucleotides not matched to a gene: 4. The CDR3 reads CASSLAETGGEAFF. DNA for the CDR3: TGTGCCAGCAGTTTAGCGGAGACAGGGGGGGAAGCTTTCTTT.

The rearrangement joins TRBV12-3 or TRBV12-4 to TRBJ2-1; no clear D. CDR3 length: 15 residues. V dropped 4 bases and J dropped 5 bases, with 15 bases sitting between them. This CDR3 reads CASSSLLGPNNEQFF. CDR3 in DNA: TGTGCCAGCAGTTCCCTCCTCGGCCCCAACAATGAGCAGTTCTTC.

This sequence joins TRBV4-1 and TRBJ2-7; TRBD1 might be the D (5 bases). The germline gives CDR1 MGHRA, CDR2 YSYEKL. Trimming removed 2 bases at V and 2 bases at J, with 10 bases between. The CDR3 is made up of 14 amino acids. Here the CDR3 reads CASSQWGSTYEQYF. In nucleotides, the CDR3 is TGCGCCAGCAGCCAATGGGGCAGTACCTACGAGCAGTACTTC.

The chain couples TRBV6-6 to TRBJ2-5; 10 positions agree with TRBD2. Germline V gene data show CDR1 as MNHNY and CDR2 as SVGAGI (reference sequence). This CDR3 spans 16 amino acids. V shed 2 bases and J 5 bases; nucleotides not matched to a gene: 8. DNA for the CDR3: TGTGCCAGCAGTTACGTTCCTAGCGGGAGCTGGGAGACCCAGTACTTC. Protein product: CASSYVPSGSWETQYF.

As DNA, the CDR3 is TGTGCCAGCTCCGTCCTGTATAGCAATCAGCCCCAGCATTTT. This sequence encodes CASSVLYSNQPQHF. V gene TRBV12-3 or TRBV12-4 combines with J gene TRBJ1-5; no clear D gene. The CDR3 covers 14 residues. V shed 8 bases and J shed 0 bases, with 11 bases lying between them.

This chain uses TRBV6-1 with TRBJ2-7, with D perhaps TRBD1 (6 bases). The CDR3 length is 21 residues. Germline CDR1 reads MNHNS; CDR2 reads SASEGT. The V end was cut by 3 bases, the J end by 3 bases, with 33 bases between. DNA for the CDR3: TGTGCCAGCAGTGACCGCTACAGGGAGTCTGGGTTCGGGGTTTCTATCTACGAGCAGTACTTC. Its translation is CASSDRYRESGFGVSIYEQYF.

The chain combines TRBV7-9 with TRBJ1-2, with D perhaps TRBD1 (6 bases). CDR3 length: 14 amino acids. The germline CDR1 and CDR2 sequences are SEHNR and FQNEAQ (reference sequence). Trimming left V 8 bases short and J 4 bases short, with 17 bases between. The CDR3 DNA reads TGTGCCAGCCGTCATTTGGGGGGCGCCTATGGCTACACCTTC. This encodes CASRHLGGAYGYTF.

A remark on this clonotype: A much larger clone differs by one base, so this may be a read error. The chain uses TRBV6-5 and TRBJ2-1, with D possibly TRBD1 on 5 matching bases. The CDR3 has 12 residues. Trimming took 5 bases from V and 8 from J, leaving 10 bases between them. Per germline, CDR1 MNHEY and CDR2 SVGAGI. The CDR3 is CASSPQGDEQFF. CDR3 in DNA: TGTGCCAGCAGTCCCCAGGGCGATGAGCAGTTCTTC.

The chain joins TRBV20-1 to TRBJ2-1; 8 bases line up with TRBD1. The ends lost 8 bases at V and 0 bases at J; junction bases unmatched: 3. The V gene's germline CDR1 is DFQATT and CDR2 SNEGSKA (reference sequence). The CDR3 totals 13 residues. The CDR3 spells CSPDRGSYNEQFF. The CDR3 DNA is TGCAGTCCAGACAGGGGCTCCTACAATGAGCAGTTCTTC.

CDR3 bases: TGCAGTGCTGCGGCAGGGTCGCGTCTTAATTCACCCCTCCACTTT. It translates to CSAAAGSRLNSPLHF. The rearrangement uses TRBV20-1 and TRBJ1-6; D may be TRBD1 (5 bases). CDR1 is DFQATT and CDR2 is SNEGSKA in the germline V gene (reference sequence). This CDR3 region has 15 residues. V was clipped by 5 bases and J by 6 bases, with 17 bases between them.

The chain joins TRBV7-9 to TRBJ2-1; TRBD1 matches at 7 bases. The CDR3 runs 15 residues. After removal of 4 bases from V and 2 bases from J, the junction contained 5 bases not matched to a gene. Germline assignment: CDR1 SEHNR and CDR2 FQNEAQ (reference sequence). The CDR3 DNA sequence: TGTGCCAGCAGCTCTAAGGACAGGCCCTACAATGAGCAGTTCTTC. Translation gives CASSSKDRPYNEQFF.

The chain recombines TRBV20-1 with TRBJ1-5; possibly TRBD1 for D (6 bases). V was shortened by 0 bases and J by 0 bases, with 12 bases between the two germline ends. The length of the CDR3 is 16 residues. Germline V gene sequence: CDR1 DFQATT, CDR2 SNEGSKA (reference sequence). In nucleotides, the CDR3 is TGCAGTGCTAGAGATTACGGACAGTATAGCAATCAGCCCCAGCATTTT. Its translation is CSARDYGQYSNQPQHF.

Here the CDR3 reads CASSPPGRVNEQFF. CDR3 DNA sequence: TGTGCCAGCAGCCCCCCGGGAAGAGTCAATGAGCAGTTCTTC. The chain uses TRBV3-1 and TRBJ2-1; D is perhaps TRBD2 (5 bases). Germline assignment: CDR1 LGHDT and CDR2 YNNKEL (reference sequence). V lost 4 bases, J lost 6 bases, and 13 bases lay in between. The CDR3 has 14 residues.

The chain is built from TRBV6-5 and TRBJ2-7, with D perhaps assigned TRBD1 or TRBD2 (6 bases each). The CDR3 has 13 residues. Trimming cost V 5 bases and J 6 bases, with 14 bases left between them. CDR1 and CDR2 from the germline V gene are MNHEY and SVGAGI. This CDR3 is CASSGGGALEQYF. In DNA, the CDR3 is TGTGCCAGCAGTGGAGGGGGAGCACTCGAGCAGTACTTC.

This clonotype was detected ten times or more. The CDR3 DNA sequence: TGTGCCAGCAGCCGGGACAGGGTGACCGGGGAGCTGTTTTTT. Protein: CASSRDRVTGELFF. This chain connects TRBV7-2 to TRBJ2-2; the match to TRBD1 covers 9 bases. Trimming cost V 5 bases and J 5 bases; bases outside gene matches: 3. The length of the CDR3 is 14 residues. Germline V gives CDR1 SGHTA, CDR2 FQGNSA.

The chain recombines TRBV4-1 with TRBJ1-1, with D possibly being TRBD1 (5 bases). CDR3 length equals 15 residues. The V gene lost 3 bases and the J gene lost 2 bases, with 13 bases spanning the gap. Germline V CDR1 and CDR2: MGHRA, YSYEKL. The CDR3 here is CASSQGGALNTEAFF. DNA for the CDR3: TGCGCCAGCAGCCAGGGAGGGGCCCTAAACACTGAAGCTTTCTTT.

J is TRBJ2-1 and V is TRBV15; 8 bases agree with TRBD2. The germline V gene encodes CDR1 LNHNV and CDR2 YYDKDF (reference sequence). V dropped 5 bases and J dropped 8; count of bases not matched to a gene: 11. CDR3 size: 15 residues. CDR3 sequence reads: CATSWEWAGGDEQFF. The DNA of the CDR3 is TGTGCCACCAGCTGGGAATGGGCGGGAGGTGATGAGCAGTTCTTC. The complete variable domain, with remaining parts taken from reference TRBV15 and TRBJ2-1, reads DAMVIQNPRYQVTQFGKPVTLSCSQTLNHNVMYWYQQKSSQAPKLLFHYYDKDFNNEADTPDNFQSRRPNTSFCFLDIRSPGLGDTAMYLCATSWEWAGGDEQFFGPGTRLTVL.

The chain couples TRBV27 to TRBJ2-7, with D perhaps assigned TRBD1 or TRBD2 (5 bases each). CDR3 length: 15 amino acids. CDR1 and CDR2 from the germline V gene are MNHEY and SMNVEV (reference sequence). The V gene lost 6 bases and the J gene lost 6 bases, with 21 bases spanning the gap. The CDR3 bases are TGTGCCAGCAGGCAAGACCGGGACCCTCAGGCCGAGCAGTACTTC. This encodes CASRQDRDPQAEQYF.

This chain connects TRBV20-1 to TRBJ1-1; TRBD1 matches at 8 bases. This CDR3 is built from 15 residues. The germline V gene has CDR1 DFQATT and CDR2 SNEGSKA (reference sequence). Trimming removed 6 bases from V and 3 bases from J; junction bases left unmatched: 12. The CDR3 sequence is CSARWQGAWDTEAFF. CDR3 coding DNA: TGCAGTGCCCGATGGCAGGGGGCTTGGGACACTGAAGCTTTCTTT.

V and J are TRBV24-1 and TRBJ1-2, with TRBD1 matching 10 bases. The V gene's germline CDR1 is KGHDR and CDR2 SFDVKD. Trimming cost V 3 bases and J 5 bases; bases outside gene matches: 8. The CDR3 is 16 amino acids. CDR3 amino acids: CATSDETGGAGYGYTF. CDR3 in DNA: TGTGCCACCAGTGATGAGACAGGGGGCGCGGGGTATGGCTACACCTTC.

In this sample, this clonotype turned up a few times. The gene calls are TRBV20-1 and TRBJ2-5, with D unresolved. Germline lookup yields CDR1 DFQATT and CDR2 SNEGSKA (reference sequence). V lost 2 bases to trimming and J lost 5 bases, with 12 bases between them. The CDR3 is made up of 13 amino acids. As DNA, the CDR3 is TGCAGTGCTAGAAAGTGGGTATCGGAGACCCAGTACTTC. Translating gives CSARKWVSETQYF.